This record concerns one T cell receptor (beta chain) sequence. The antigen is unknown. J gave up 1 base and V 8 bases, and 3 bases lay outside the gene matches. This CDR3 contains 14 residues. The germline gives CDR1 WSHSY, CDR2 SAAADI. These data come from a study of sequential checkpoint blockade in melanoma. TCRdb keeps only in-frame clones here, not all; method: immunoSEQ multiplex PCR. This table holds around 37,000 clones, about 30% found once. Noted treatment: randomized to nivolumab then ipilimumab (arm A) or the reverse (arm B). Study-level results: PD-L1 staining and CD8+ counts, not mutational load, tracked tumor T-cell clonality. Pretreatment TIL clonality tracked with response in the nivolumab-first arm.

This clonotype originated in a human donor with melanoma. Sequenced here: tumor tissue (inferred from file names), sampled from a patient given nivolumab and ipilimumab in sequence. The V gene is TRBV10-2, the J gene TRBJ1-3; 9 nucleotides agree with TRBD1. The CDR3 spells CASGQGISGNTIYF. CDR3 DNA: TGCGCCAGCGGACAGGGGATTTCTGGAAACACCATATATTTT.